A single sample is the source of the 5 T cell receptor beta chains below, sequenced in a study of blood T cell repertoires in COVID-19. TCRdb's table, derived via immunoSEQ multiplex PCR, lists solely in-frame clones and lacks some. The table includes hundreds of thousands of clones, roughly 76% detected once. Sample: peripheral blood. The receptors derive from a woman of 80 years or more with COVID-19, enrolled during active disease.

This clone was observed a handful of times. The CDR3 coding sequence is TGTGCCAGCTCACCTAGGTTACGGGGGAACACTGAAGCTTTCTTT. Its protein product is CASSPRLRGNTEAFF. The chain links TRBV18 to TRBJ1-1; D remains unclear. V was cut by 3 bases and J by 1 base, with 12 bases left in between. CDR1 KGHSH and CDR2 LQKENI come from the germline V gene. The CDR3 loop spans 15 amino acids.

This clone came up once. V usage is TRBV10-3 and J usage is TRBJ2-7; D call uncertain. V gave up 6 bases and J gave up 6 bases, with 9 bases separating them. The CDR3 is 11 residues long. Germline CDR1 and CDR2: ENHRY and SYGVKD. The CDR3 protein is CAISSGIEQYF. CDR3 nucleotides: TGTGCCATCAGCTCGGGTATCGAGCAGTACTTC.

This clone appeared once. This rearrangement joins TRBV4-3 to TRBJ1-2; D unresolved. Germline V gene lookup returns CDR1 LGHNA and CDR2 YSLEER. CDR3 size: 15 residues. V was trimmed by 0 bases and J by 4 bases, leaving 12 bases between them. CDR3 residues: CASSQDLAGSYGYTF. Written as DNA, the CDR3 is TGCGCCAGCAGCCAAGATCTCGCGGGCAGCTATGGCTACACCTTC.

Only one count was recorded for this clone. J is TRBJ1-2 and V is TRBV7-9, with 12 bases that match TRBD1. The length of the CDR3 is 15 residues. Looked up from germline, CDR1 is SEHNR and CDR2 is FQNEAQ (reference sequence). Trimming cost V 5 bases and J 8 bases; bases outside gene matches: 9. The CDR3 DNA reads TGTGCCAGCAGCCCCATGGGACAGGGGGCAGGAGGCTACACCTTC. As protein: CASSPMGQGAGGYTF.

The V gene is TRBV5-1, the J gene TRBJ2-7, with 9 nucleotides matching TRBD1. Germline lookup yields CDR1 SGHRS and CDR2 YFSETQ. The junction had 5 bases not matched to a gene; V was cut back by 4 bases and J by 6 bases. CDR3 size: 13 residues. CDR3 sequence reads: CASSRTGEGEQYF. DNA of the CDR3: TGCGCCAGCAGCCGGACAGGGGAAGGCGAGCAGTACTTC.